The T cell receptor beta chain described here comes from a study of cytomegalovirus exposure and HLA in healthy donors. General study findings and limits: Some V segments (TRBV6-2 and TRBV6-3 among them) were excluded as indistinguishable.

The study ran its PCR with 60 Vbeta and 13 Jbeta primers. The protocol was immunoSEQ multiplex PCR, while the TCRdb copy is restricted to in-frame clones and leaves out a portion. The repertoire consists of about 150,000 clones, with 80% occurring once and the leading ten covering around 5%. Per germline, CDR1 SNHLY and CDR2 FYNNEI. V was clipped by 3 bases and J by 5 bases, with 10 bases between them. The CDR3 covers 13 residues. About this clone itself: No antigen is known for it.

The TCR originated in a man under 40 in good health. The sequenced material came from PBMCs. The gene calls are TRBV2 and TRBJ2-5; weak D call: TRBD1 (6 bases). DNA of the CDR3: TGTGCCAGCAGTGAGACAGGTTGGGAGACCCAGTACTTC. It specifies CASSETGWETQYF.